This T cell receptor (beta chain) was recovered during a study of a mutant IDH1 vaccine in newly diagnosed glioma. Turning to the study itself: Patients had eight vaccinations, in weeks 1, 3, 5, 7, 11, 15, 19 and 23. Of the patients given treatment, about 62% were male and about 38% were female, and a mean age of around 38 years was recorded.

The V gene lost 2 bases and the J gene lost 1 base, with 18 bases spanning the gap. Germline V CDR1 and CDR2: SGHVS, FQNEAQ. There are 17 residues in the CDR3. Described time point: week 11, during vaccination. Every single dose of the vaccine, 300 ug of mutant IDH1 20-mer peptide, came with topical imiquimod. There are a few counts of this clone. The target antigen is unknown. The method was immunoSEQ multiplex PCR; TCRdb's version includes in-frame clones alone and lacks a portion of them. This table has roughly 22,000 clones, roughly 89% appearing once. This TCR came from a woman in her thirties or forties with glioma. This sample comprised PBMCs, obtained from a glioma patient whose treatment included an IDH1 peptide vaccine. This chain joins TRBV7-8 and TRBJ2-7; a possible D gene is TRBD2 (5 bases). The chain's CDR3 is CASSLRGQEDDSYEQYF. CDR3 DNA sequence: TGTGCCAGCAGCTTAAGAGGCCAGGAGGACGATTCCTACGAGCAGTACTTC. Variable domain in full (rest from reference TRBV7-8 and TRBJ2-7): GAGVSQSPRYKVAKRGQDVALRCDPISGHVSLFWYQQALGQGPEFLTYFQNEAQLDKSGLPSDRFFAERPEGSVSTLKIQRTQQEDSAVYLCASSLRGQEDDSYEQYFGPGTRLTVT.